Listed here are 30 T cell receptor beta chains from one sample, sequenced in a study of identical twins. MiXCR, run by TCRdb on the 5' RACE reads, gives a single entry per CDR3 protein. In the table there are hundreds of thousands of distinct CDR3 sequences, roughly 12% of which are singletons. The same data also contributed to another study, on yellow fever vaccine responses in identical twins.

Sequences were obtained from PBMCs. Receptors were obtained from a woman between 18 and 29 years old in good health.

There are a few counts of this clonotype. The chain couples TRBV5-1 to TRBJ2-7, with D perhaps matching TRBD1 (6 bases). The germline V gene encodes CDR1 SGHRS and CDR2 YFSETQ. Deletions cut 0 bases from V and 4 bases from J, with 17 bases between. The CDR3 consists of 16 residues. In nucleotides, the CDR3 is TGCGCCAGCAGCTTGGCCATTGACAGGAGAGCATACGAGCAGTACTTC. Its translation is CASSLAIDRRAYEQYF.

The sample holds a few counts of this clonotype. The chain carries TRBV7-8 and TRBJ2-2; tentatively, D is TRBD1 (6 bases). CDR1 is SGHVS, CDR2 FQNEAQ, per germline. Trimming left V 3 bases short and J 4 bases short, with 21 bases between. This CDR3 has 18 residues. The CDR3 bases are TGTGCCAGCAGCTTTAAGTCATGGTATCAGGGGAGCACCGGGGAGCTGTTTTTT. Protein: CASSFKSWYQGSTGELFF.

The chain is built from TRBV5-1 and TRBJ2-1; TRBD1 agrees at 8 bases. This CDR3 is 12 amino acids long. Unmatched junction bases numbered 4, after V lost 4 bases and J lost 10 bases. Germline values: CDR1 SGHRS, CDR2 YFSETQ. This chain's CDR3 is CASSHDRGEQFF. CDR3 DNA: TGCGCCAGCAGCCATGACAGGGGCGAGCAGTTCTTC.

This clonotype was seen a handful of times. This chain connects TRBV7-9 to TRBJ2-1; 8 nucleotides agree with TRBD1. Per germline, CDR1 SEHNR and CDR2 FQNEAQ (reference sequence). The CDR3 loop spans 17 amino acids. The junction had 10 bases not matched to a gene; V was cut back by 6 bases and J by 0 bases. The CDR3 bases are TGTGCCAGCAGATCCGGGACAGGCGTAAACTCCTACAATGAGCAGTTCTTC. Residues: CASRSGTGVNSYNEQFF.

Ten or more counts support this clonotype. The chain uses TRBV20-1 and TRBJ1-5; D perhaps matches TRBD1 (5 bases). Deletions cut 1 base from V and 3 bases from J, with 7 bases between. The CDR3 sequence is 13 residues long. CDR1 DFQATT and CDR2 SNEGSKA come from the germline V gene (reference sequence). The CDR3 loop is CSARGQNNQPQHF. The CDR3 DNA follows: TGCAGTGCTAGAGGACAGAACAATCAGCCCCAGCATTTT.

This clonotype was seen at least ten times. The V and J genes are TRBV24-1 and TRBJ2-7; D is undetermined. Germline assignment: CDR1 KGHDR and CDR2 SFDVKD. This CDR3 is built from 12 residues. The V gene lost 8 bases and the J gene lost 2 bases, with 9 bases spanning the gap. CDR3 sequence reads: CATMDRTYEQYF. The CDR3 DNA reads as TGTGCCACCATGGACCGAACCTACGAGCAGTACTTC.

This clonotype was picked up many times. This rearrangement joins TRBV12-3 or TRBV12-4 to TRBJ1-1; the match to TRBD1 covers 10 bases. This CDR3 contains 16 residues. V dropped 1 base and J dropped 7; count of bases not matched to a gene: 9. CDR3 nucleotide sequence: TGTGCCAGCAGTTTAGGAACCGGGACAGGGGCTATTGAAGCTTTCTTT. Translating it yields CASSLGTGTGAIEAFF.

This clonotype came up many times. The chain joins TRBV5-1 to TRBJ2-1; D is perhaps TRBD1 (6 bases). The germline V gene has CDR1 SGHRS and CDR2 YFSETQ. CDR3 size: 13 residues. V was cut by 4 bases and J by 3 bases, with 8 bases left in between. The CDR3 here is CASSMDSYNEQFF. The CDR3 coding sequence is TGCGCCAGCAGCATGGACAGCTACAATGAGCAGTTCTTC.

Only a few counts were recorded for this clonotype. The J gene is TRBJ2-1, the V gene TRBV19; 13 bases fit TRBD2. The CDR3 is 15 residues long. The germline CDR1 and CDR2 sequences are LNHDA and SQIVND (reference sequence). V shed 6 bases, J shed 6 bases, and the junction held 5 bases outside the gene matches. In DNA form, the CDR3 reads TGTGCCAGTAGCGGGACTAGCGGGGTTGGCAATGAGCAGTTCTTC. Amino acids: CASSGTSGVGNEQFF.

V usage is TRBV6-1 and J usage is TRBJ2-2; 10 bases match TRBD1. The junction had 8 bases not matched to a gene; V was cut back by 5 bases and J by 5 bases. CDR3 length equals 16 residues. CDR1 and CDR2 (germline): MNHNS, SASEGT. DNA of the CDR3: TGTGCCAGCAGTCCGACGGGACAGGGGAAGACCGGGGAGCTGTTTTTT. It is translated as CASSPTGQGKTGELFF.

At least ten counts were recorded for this clonotype. The V call is TRBV10-3, the J call TRBJ1-1; D gene uncertain. V was clipped by 6 bases and J by 1 base, with 12 bases between them. Germline CDR1 and CDR2: ENHRY and SYGVKD. The CDR3 has 14 residues. CDR3 DNA sequence: TGTGCCATCAGAGAGGTTATGACGAACACTGAAGCTTTCTTT. Residues: CAIREVMTNTEAFF.

The rearrangement uses TRBV10-3 and TRBJ2-3, with 8 bases identical to TRBD1. The CDR3 has 14 amino acids. The germline gives CDR1 ENHRY, CDR2 SYGVKD. J was trimmed by 0 bases and V by 8 bases; bases with no gene match: 4. The CDR3 sequence is CAIEGQASTDTQYF. The CDR3 nucleotides are TGTGCCATCGAGGGACAGGCTAGCACAGATACGCAGTATTTT.

There are a few counts of this clonotype. V is TRBV10-1 and J is TRBJ2-1; D unclear. The CDR3 loop spans 23 amino acids. Trimming took 2 bases from V and 0 from J, leaving 32 bases between them. Germline-derived CDR1 and CDR2 are WNHNN and SYGVQD (reference sequence). The CDR3 nucleotides read TGCGCCAGCAGTGAGCCCCGACTCGAGCTTTGTCCCCCAAAACTGAGCTCCTACAATGAGCAGTTCTTC. Encoded protein: CASSEPRLELCPPKLSSYNEQFF.

This clonotype has just a few counts. The V and J genes are TRBV10-3 and TRBJ2-3; D is perhaps TRBD1 (6 bases). Germline V gives CDR1 ENHRY, CDR2 SYGVKD. The CDR3 totals 16 residues. Trimming pared 7 bases from V and 0 bases from J, leaving 17 bases between. CDR3 DNA: TGTGCCATCATGGGGGCCGGCGGCGCTAGCACAGATACGCAGTATTTT. It translates to CAIMGAGGASTDTQYF.

J is TRBJ2-1 and V is TRBV24-1; D is unresolved. V dropped 9 bases and J dropped 3 bases, with 5 bases sitting between them. The length of the CDR3 is 11 residues. In germline, CDR1 is KGHDR, CDR2 SFDVKD. CDR3 loop: CATGYYNEQFF. The CDR3 DNA is TGTGCCACCGGATACTACAATGAGCAGTTCTTC.

This clonotype occurred many times. The V call is TRBV12-3 or TRBV12-4, the J call TRBJ1-6, with D possibly matching TRBD1 (5 bases). The CDR3 spans 15 residues. V lost 1 base and J lost 1, with 5 bases in between. This CDR3 is CASSLGGSYNSPLHF. In DNA, the CDR3 is TGTGCCAGCAGTTTAGGGGGGTCCTATAATTCACCCCTCCACTTT.

V is TRBV10-3 and J is TRBJ2-5; D possibly matches TRBD1 or TRBD2 (6 bases each). The CDR3 spans 16 residues. V gave up 10 bases and J gave up 5 bases, with 26 bases separating them. CDR1 is ENHRY and CDR2 is SYGVKD in the germline V gene. This CDR3 is CATTPKGGILGETQYF. CDR3 in DNA: TGTGCCACCACCCCTAAGGGGGGTATTTTGGGCGAGACCCAGTACTTC.

The V and J genes are TRBV20-1 and TRBJ2-1; D gene unclear. Germline CDR1 and CDR2: DFQATT and SNEGSKA (reference sequence). Trimming removed 3 bases from V and 1 base from J, with 10 bases in between. The CDR3 sequence is 14 residues long. The CDR3 DNA follows: TGCAGTGCTAGGGTGGTGGAGTCCTACAATGAGCAGTTCTTC. It encodes CSARVVESYNEQFF.

This clonotype has a count of ten or more. The chain recombines TRBV12-3 or TRBV12-4 with TRBJ2-3; D perhaps matches TRBD2 (6 bases). V shed 5 bases and J shed 1 base, with 13 bases lying between them. The CDR3 runs 15 residues. CDR3 bases: TGTGCCAGCAGTCCTCAGGGACTCGGCACAGATACGCAGTATTTT. It yields the protein CASSPQGLGTDTQYF.

This clonotype appeared a few times. The gene calls are TRBV7-9 and TRBJ1-4; TRBD1 is a possible D gene (5 bases). Looked up from germline, CDR1 is SEHNR and CDR2 is FQNEAQ (reference sequence). V was pared by 0 bases and J by 8 bases, with 10 bases between. The CDR3 spans 14 residues. The CDR3: CASSLAGALEKLFF. CDR3 bases: TGTGCCAGCAGCTTAGCCGGGGCTTTAGAAAAACTGTTTTTT.

This chain links TRBV6-1 with TRBJ2-7; D is undetermined. Germline assignment: CDR1 MNHNS and CDR2 SASEGT. CDR3 length: 13 amino acids. Trimming removed 0 bases from V and 2 bases from J, with 5 bases in between. CDR3 DNA sequence: TGTGCCAGCAGTGAAGCGTACCCCTACGAGCAGTACTTC. Its protein product is CASSEAYPYEQYF.

This clonotype was detected only a few times. The chain joins TRBV15 to TRBJ2-3; TRBD1 might be the D (6 bases). Trimming removed 2 bases at V and 2 bases at J, with 11 bases between. This CDR3 is 15 amino acids long. Per germline, CDR1 LNHNV and CDR2 YYDKDF (reference sequence). As DNA, the CDR3 is TGTGCCACCAGCAGACGGTTGGGGGCCACAGATACGCAGTATTTT. Translation gives CATSRRLGATDTQYF.

In its sample, this clonotype was seen many times. This chain uses TRBV29-1 with TRBJ2-5; tentative D call: TRBD2 (5 bases). There are 16 residues in the CDR3. Per the germline V gene, CDR1 is SQVTM and CDR2 is ANQGSEA. V shed 5 bases and J shed 1 base, with 20 bases lying between them. CDR3 coding DNA: TGCAGCGTTATTAGGACTGCTGTCACCGTCCAAGAGACCCAGTACTTC. Its translation is CSVIRTAVTVQETQYF.

This clonotype was seen only a few times. This chain connects TRBV14 to TRBJ2-7; either TRBD1 or TRBD2 may supply D (5 bases each). Trimming cost V 0 bases and J 3 bases, with 15 bases left between them. This CDR3 contains 16 residues. Per the germline V gene, CDR1 is SGHDN and CDR2 is FVKESK. The CDR3 sequence: CASSQDSVGASYEQYF. CDR3 sequence (DNA): TGTGCCAGCAGCCAAGATAGTGTCGGGGCAAGCTACGAGCAGTACTTC.

This clonotype was seen only a few times. This sequence joins TRBV6-1 and TRBJ2-2; 8 bases are shared with TRBD2. J was trimmed by 0 bases and V by 4 bases; bases with no gene match: 4. This CDR3 comprises 16 residues. The germline V gene has CDR1 MNHNS and CDR2 SASEGT. The CDR3, as DNA: TGTGCCAGCAGTGTTATTAGCGGGACGAACACCGGGGAGCTGTTTTTT. The encoded protein is CASSVISGTNTGELFF.

This clonotype was counted only a few times. The gene calls are TRBV9 and TRBJ2-5; TRBD1 matches at 7 bases. V lost 3 bases to trimming and J lost 3 bases; unmatched junction nucleotides: 14. This CDR3 region has 17 residues. Germline CDR1 is SGDLS and CDR2 is YYNGEE. The CDR3, as DNA: TGTGCCAGCAGCGCTCACCCCGGAAGAGGGGGCGAAGAGACCCAGTACTTC. Protein sequence: CASSAHPGRGGEETQYF.

The J gene is TRBJ2-1, the V gene TRBV5-1, with unresolved D. This CDR3 region has 14 residues. CDR1 is SGHRS, CDR2 YFSETQ, per germline. V was trimmed by 4 bases and J by 10 bases, leaving 18 bases between them. Here the CDR3 reads CASSLDVILAEQFF. DNA for the CDR3: TGCGCCAGCAGCCTAGATGTCATCTTGGCGGAGCAGTTCTTC. The variable domain in full, completed from reference TRBV5-1 and TRBJ2-1, reads KAGVTQTPRYLIKTRGQQVTLSCSPISGHRSVSWYQQTPGQGLQFLFEYFSETQRNKGNFPGRFSGRQFSNSRSEMNVSTLELGDSALYLCASSLDVILAEQFFGPGTRLTVL.

CDR3 bases: TGTGCCAGCAGCTCAGGGGACCTCGGGATACGGGGGGAGCTGTTTTTT. Translated, it gives CASSSGDLGIRGELFF. The chain combines TRBV7-8 with TRBJ2-2; the D gene is possibly TRBD1 (6 bases). V was pared by 4 bases and J by 8 bases, with 20 bases between. CDR1 and CDR2 from the germline V gene are SGHVS and FQNEAQ. The CDR3 contains 16 residues. Supplemented by reference TRBV7-8 and TRBJ2-2, the full variable domain reads GAGVSQSPRYKVAKRGQDVALRCDPISGHVSLFWYQQALGQGPEFLTYFQNEAQLDKSGLPSDRFFAERPEGSVSTLKIQRTQQEDSAVYLCASSSGDLGIRGELFFGEGSRLTVL.

This chain links TRBV24-1 with TRBJ2-3; D may be TRBD2 (6 bases). The CDR3 extends over 15 amino acids. Trimming shortened V by 6 bases and J by 4 bases, and 16 bases separated the two germline ends. In germline, CDR1 is KGHDR, CDR2 SFDVKD. In DNA form, the CDR3 reads TGTGCCACCAGTCAAGGGGAGGCCGTAGCAGATACGCAGTATTTT. Its translation: CATSQGEAVADTQYF.

This clonotype was recorded at least ten times. The chain uses TRBV12-3 or TRBV12-4 and TRBJ1-1; no clear D. There are 15 residues in the CDR3. V was pared by 3 bases and J by 0 bases, with 11 bases between. CDR3 DNA: TGTGCCAGCAGTTTGGCGTGGCAGATGAACACTGAAGCTTTCTTT. As protein: CASSLAWQMNTEAFF.